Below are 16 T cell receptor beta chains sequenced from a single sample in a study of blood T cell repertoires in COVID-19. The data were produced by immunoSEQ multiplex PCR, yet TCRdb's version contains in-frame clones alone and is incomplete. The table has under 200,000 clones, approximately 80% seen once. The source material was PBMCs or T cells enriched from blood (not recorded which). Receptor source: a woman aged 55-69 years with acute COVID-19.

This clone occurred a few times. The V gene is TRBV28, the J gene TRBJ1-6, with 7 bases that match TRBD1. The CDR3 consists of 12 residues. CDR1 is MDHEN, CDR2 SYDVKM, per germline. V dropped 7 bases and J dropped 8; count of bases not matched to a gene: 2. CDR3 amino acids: CASTGGYSPLHF. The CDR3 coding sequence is TGTGCCAGCACAGGGGGGTATTCACCCCTCCACTTT.

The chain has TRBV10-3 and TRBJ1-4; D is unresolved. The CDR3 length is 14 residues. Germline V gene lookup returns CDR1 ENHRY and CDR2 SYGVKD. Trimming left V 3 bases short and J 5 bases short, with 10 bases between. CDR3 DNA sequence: TGTGCCATCAGTGACCCGGGAAGAAATGAAAAACTGTTTTTT. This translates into CAISDPGRNEKLFF.

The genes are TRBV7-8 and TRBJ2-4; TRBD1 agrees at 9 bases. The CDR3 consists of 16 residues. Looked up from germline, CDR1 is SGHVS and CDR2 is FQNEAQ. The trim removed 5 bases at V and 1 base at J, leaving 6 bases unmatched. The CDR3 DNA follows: TGTGCCAGCAGCGTACAGGGGGCGATCGCCAAAAACATTCAGTACTTC. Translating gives CASSVQGAIAKNIQYF.

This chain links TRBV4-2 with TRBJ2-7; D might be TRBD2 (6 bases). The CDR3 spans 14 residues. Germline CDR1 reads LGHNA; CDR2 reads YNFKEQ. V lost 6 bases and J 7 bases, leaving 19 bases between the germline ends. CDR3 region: CASSPRLGSGEQYF. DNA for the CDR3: TGTGCCAGCAGTCCTCGACTAGGGTCGGGAGAGCAGTACTTC.

The CDR3 DNA reads TGTGCCAGTAGTATAGCCCATTCCTATGGCTACACCTTC. Residues: CASSIAHSYGYTF. This sequence joins TRBV19 and TRBJ1-2; D not certain. The CDR3 has 13 residues. CDR1 is LNHDA, CDR2 SQIVND, per germline (reference sequence). The germline V and J ends were trimmed by 1 base and 4 bases, with 7 bases remaining between them.

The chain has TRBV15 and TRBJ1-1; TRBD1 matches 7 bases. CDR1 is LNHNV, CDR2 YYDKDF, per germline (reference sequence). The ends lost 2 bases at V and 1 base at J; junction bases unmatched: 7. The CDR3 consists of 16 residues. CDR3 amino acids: CATSRRMTGKNTEAFF. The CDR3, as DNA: TGTGCCACCAGCAGAAGAATGACAGGGAAGAACACTGAAGCTTTCTTT.

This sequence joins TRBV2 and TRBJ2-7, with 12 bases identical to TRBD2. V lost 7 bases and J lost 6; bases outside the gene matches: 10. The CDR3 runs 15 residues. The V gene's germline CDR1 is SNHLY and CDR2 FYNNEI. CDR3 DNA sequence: TGTGCCAGCACGGGCGAGGCACTAGCGGGAGGCGAGCAGTACTTC. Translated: CASTGEALAGGEQYF.

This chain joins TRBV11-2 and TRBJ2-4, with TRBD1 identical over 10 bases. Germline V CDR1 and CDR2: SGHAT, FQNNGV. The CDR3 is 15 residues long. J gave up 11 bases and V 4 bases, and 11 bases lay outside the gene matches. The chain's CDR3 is CASSSARTGGTLQYF. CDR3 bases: TGTGCCAGCAGCTCTGCCCGGACAGGGGGAACTCTTCAGTACTTC.

The CDR3 reads CASGPGQGFNEQFF. The CDR3 nucleotides are TGTGCTAGTGGCCCGGGACAGGGATTCAATGAGCAGTTCTTC. The rearrangement joins TRBV12-5 to TRBJ2-1; 9 positions agree with TRBD1. V shed 6 bases, J shed 6 bases, and the junction held 6 bases outside the gene matches. The CDR3 sequence is 14 residues long. The germline V gene has CDR1 LGHNT and CDR2 FRNRAP.

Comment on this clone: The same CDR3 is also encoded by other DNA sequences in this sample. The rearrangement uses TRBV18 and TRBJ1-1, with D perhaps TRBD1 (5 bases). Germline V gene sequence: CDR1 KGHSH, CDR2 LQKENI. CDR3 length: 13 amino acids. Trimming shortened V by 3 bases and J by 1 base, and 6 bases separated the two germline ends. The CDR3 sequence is CASSPGQNTEAFF. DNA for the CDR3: TGTGCCAGCTCACCTGGACAGAACACTGAAGCTTTCTTT.

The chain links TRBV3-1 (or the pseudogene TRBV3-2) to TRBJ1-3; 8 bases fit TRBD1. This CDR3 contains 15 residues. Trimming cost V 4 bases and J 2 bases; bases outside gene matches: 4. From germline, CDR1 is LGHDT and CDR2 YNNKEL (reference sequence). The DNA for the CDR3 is TGTGCCAGCAGCCTCACAGGGGGGGCTGGAAACACCATATATTTT. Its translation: CASSLTGGAGNTIYF.

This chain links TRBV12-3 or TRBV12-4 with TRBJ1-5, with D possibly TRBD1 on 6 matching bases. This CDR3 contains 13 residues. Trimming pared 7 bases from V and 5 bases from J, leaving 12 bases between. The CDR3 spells CASTWGRDQPQHF. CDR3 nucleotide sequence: TGTGCCAGCACTTGGGGGCGCGATCAGCCCCAGCATTTT.

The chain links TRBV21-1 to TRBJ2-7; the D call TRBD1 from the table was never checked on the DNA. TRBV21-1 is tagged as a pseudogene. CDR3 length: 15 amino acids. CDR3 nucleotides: TGTGCCAGCAGCCTAGATAGGACAGATGCGGCCGAGCAGTACGTC. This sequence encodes CASSLDRTDAAEQYV.

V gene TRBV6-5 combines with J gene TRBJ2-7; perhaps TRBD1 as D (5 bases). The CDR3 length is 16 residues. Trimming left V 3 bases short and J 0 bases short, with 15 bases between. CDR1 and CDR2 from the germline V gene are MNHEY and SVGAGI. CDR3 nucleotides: TGTGCCAGCAGTTATCTCAACAGGTCGCCCTCCTACGAGCAGTACTTC. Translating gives CASSYLNRSPSYEQYF.

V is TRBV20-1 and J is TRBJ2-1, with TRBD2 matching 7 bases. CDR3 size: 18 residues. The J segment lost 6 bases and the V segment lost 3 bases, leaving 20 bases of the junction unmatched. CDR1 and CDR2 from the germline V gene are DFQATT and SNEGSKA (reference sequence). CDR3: CSASIRGRAWVGGNEQFF. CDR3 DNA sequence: TGCAGTGCTAGTATCCGGGGGAGGGCATGGGTTGGCGGCAATGAGCAGTTCTTC.

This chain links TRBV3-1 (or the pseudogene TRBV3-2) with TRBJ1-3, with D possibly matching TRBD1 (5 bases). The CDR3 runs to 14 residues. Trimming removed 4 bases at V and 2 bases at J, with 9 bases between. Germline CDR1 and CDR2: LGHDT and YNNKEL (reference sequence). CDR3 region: CASSPQAAGNTIYF. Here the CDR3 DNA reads TGTGCCAGCAGCCCACAGGCGGCTGGAAACACCATATATTTT.